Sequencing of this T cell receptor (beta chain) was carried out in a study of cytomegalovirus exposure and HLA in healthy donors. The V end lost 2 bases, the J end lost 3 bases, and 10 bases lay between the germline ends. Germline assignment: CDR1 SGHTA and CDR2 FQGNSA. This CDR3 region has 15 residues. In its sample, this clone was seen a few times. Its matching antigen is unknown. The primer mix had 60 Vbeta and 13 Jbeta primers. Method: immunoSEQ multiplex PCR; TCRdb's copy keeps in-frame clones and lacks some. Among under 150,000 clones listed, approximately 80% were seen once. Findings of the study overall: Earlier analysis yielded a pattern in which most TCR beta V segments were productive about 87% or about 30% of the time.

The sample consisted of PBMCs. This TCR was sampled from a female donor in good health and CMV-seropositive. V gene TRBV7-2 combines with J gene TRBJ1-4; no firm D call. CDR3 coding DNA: TGTGCCAGCAGCTTATCAGCGGTCTCTAATGAAAAACTGTTTTTT. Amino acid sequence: CASSLSAVSNEKLFF.